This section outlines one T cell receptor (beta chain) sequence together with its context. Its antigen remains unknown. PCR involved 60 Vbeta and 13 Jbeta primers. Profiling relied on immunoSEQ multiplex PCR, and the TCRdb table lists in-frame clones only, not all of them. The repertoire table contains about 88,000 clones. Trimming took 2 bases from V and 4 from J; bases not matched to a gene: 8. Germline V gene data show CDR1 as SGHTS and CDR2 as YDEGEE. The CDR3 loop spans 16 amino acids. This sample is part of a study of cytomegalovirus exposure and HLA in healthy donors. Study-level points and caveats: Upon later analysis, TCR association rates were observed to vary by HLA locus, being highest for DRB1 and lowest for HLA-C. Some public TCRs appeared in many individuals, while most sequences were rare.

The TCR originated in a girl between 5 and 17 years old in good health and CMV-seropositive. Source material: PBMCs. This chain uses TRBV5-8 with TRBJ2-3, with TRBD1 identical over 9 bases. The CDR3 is CASSFGQGSTSDTQYF. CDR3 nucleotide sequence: TGTGCCAGCAGCTTTGGACAGGGGTCAACATCAGATACGCAGTATTTT.